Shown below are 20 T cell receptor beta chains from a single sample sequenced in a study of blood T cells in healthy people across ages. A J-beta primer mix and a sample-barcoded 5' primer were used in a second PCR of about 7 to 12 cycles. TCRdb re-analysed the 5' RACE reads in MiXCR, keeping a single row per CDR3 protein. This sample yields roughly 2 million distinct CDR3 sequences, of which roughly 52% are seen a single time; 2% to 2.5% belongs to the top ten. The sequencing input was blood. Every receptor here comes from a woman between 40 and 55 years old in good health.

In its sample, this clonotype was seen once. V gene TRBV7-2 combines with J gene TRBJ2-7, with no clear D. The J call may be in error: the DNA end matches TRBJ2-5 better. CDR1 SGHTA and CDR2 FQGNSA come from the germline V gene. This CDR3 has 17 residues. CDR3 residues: CASSLYRRWQFQETQYF. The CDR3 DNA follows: TGTGCCAGCAGCTTATATAGAAGGTGGCAGTTCCAAGAGACCCAGTACTTC.

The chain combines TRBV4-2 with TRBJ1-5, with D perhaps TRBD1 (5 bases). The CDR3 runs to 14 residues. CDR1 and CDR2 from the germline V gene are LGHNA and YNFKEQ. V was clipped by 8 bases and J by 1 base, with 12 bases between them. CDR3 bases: TGTGCCAGCGGGTGGGGACGGAGCAATCAGCCCCAGCATTTT. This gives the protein CASGWGRSNQPQHF.

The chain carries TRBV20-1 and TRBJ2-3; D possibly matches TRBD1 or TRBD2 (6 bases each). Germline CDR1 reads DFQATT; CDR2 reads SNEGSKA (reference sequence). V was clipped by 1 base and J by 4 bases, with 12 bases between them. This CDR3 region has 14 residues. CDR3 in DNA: TGCAGTGCTAGAGGGGGGGCCGAGGCAGATACGCAGTATTTT. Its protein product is CSARGGAEADTQYF.

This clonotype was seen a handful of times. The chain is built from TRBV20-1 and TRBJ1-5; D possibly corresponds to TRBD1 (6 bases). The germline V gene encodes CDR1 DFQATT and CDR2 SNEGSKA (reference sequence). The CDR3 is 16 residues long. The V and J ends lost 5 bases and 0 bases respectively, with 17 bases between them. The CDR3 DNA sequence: TGCAGTGCTCCCCGTGGAGGGGGAATTAGCAATCAGCCCCAGCATTTT. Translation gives CSAPRGGGISNQPQHF.

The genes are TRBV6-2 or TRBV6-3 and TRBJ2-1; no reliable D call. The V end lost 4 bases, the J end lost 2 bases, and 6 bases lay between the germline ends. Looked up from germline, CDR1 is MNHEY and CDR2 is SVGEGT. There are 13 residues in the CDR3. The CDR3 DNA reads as TGTGCCAGCAGTTCCCAGCCCTACAATGAGCAGTTCTTC. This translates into CASSSQPYNEQFF.

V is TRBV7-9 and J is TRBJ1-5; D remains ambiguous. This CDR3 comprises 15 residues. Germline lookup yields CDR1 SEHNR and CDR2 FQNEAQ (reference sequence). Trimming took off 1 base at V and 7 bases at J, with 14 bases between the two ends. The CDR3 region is CASSLGGVGEQPQHF. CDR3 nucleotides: TGTGCCAGCAGCTTAGGCGGGGTGGGAGAGCAGCCCCAGCATTTT.

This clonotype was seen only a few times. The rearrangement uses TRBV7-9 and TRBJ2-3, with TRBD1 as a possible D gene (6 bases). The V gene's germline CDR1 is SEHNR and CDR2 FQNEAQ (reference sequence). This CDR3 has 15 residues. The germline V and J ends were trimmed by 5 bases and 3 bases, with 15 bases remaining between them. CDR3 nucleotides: TGTGCCAGCAGCGCCTTAGGGGGTTTTACAGATACGCAGTATTTT. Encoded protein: CASSALGGFTDTQYF.

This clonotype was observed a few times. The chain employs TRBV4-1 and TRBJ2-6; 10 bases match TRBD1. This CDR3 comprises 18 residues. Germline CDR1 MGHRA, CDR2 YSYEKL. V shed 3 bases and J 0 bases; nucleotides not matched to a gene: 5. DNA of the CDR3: TGCGCCAGCAGCCACTGGACAGGGGGTCTCTCTGGGGCCAACGTCCTGACTTTC. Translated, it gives CASSHWTGGLSGANVLTF.

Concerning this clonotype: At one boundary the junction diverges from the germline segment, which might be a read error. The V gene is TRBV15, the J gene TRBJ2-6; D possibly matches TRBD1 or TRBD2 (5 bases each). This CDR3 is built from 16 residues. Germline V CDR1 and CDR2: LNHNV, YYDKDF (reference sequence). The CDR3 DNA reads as TGTGCCACCGGCAGAGATCTGAGGGGTGGGGCCAACGTCCTGACTTTC. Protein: CATGRDLRGGANVLTF.

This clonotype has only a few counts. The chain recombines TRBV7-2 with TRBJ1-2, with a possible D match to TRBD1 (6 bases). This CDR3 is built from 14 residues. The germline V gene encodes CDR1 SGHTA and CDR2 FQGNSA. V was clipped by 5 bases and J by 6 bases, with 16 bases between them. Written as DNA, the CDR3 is TGTGCCAGCAGCCCCAACTCAGGGGATCATGGCTACACCTTC. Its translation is CASSPNSGDHGYTF.

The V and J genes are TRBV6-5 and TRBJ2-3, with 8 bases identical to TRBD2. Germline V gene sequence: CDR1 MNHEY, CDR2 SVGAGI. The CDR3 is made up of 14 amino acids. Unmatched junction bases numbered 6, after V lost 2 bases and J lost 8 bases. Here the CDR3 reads CASSYGAGVGTQYF. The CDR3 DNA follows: TGTGCCAGCAGTTACGGAGCGGGGGTGGGTACGCAGTATTTT.

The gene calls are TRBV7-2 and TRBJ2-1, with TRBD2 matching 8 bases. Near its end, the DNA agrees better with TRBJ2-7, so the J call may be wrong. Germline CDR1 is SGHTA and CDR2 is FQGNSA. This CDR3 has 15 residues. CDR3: CASSLFLAGYNEQYF. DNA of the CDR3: TGTGCCAGCAGCTTATTTCTAGCGGGCTACAATGAGCAGTACTTC.

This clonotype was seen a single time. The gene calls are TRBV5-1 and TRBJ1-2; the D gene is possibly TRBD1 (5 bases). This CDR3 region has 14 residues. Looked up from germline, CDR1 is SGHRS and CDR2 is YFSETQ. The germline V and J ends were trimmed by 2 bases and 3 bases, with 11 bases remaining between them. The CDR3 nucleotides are TGCGCCAGCAGCTTTCAACCGGGGGACTATGGCTACACCTTC. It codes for CASSFQPGDYGYTF.

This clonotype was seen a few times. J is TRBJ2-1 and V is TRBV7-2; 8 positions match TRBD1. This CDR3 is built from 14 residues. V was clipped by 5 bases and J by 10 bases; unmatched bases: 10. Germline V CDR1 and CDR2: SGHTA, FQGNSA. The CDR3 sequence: CASSPTGANVEQFF. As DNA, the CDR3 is TGTGCCAGCAGCCCGACAGGGGCCAATGTGGAGCAGTTCTTC.

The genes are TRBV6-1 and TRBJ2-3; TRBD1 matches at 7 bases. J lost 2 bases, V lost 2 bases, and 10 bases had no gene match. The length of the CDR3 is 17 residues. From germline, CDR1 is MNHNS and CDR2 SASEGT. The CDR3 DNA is TGTGCCAGCAGTGAATTCCAAAGGGACAGATACACAGATACGCAGTATTTT. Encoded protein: CASSEFQRDRYTDTQYF.

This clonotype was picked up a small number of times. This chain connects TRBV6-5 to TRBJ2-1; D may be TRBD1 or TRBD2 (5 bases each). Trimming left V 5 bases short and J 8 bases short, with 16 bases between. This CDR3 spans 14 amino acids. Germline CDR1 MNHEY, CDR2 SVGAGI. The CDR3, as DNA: TGTGCCAGCAGTGAAGCCGGGACCCATCATGAGCAGTTCTTC. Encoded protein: CASSEAGTHHEQFF.

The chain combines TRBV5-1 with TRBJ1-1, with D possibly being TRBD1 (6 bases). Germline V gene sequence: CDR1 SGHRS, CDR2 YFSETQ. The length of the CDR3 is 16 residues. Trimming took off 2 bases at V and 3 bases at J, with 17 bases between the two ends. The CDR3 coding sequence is TGCGCCAGCAGCTTACGACAGGCCCGTGGGGACACTGAAGCTTTCTTT. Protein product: CASSLRQARGDTEAFF. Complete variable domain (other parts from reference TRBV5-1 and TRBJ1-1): KAGVTQTPRYLIKTRGQQVTLSCSPISGHRSVSWYQQTPGQGLQFLFEYFSETQRNKGNFPGRFSGRQFSNSRSEMNVSTLELGDSALYLCASSLRQARGDTEAFFGQGTRLTVV.

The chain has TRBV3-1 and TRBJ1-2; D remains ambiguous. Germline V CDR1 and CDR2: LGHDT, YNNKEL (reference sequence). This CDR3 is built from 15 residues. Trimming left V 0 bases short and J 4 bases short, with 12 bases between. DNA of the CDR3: TGTGCCAGCAGCCAAGATAATTTACGACTCTATGGCTACACCTTC. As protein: CASSQDNLRLYGYTF. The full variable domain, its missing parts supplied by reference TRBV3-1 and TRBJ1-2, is DTAVSQTPKYLVTQMGNDKSIKCEQNLGHDTMYWYKQDSKKFLKIMFSYNNKELIINETVPNRFSPKSPDKAHLNLHINSLELGDSAVYFCASSQDNLRLYGYTFGSGTRLTVV.

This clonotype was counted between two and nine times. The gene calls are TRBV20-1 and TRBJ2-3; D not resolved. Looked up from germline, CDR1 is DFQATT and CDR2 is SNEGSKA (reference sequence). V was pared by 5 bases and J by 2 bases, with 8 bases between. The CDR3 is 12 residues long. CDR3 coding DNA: TGCAGTGCTCCCCGGTTCACAGATACGCAGTATTTT. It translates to CSAPRFTDTQYF.

CDR3 protein: CASSKTGASGTGELFF. In DNA form, the CDR3 reads TGTGCCAGCAGCAAGACAGGGGCATCCGGCACCGGGGAGCTGTTTTTT. The chain carries TRBV7-9 and TRBJ2-2; 8 bases line up with TRBD1. Per the germline V gene, CDR1 is SEHNR and CDR2 is FQNEAQ (reference sequence). V lost 5 bases, J lost 4 bases, and 9 bases stayed unmatched. The CDR3 totals 16 residues.